Listed below are T cell receptor beta chains from one sample, sequenced in a study of cytomegalovirus exposure and HLA in healthy donors. Method: immunoSEQ multiplex PCR; TCRdb's copy keeps in-frame clones and lacks some. This table holds about 97,000 clones, 65% to 85% found once. Sequencing was performed on PBMCs. The receptors were sampled from a man between 35 and 55 years old in good health and CMV-seropositive. CDR3s leave out the opening cysteine and the closing phenylalanine or tryptophan.

TRBJ1-1 | TRBV7-9 | ASSLAGANTEAF
TRBJ1-1 | TRBV19 | ASTNIGQGLTEAF
TRBJ1-4 | TRBV2 | ASKREKLF
TRBJ1-1 | TRBV7-6 | ASSLRTGGETEAF
TRBJ2-7 | TRBV28 | ASSFAGLAYEQY
TRBJ2-6 | TRBV5-1 | ASSVGGRISGANVLT
TRBJ1-5 | TRBV6-5 | ASSYRGREPQH
TRBJ2-7 | TRBV6-6 | ASSEGQNYEQY
TRBJ2-3 | TRBV11-1 | ASGSTDTQY
TRBJ1-1 | TRBV2 | ASSELRDLGAF
TRBJ2-1 | TRBV15 | ATSRVSGGFYNEQF
TRBJ2-5 | TRBV5-4 | ASSLAVGTPGAQY
TRBJ1-1 | TRBV28 | ASSLPGNTEAF
TRBJ2-1 | TRBV5-5 | ASSLVGQGRNEQF
TRBJ2-3 | TRBV4-1 | ASSQGWRGGQY
TRBJ2-3 | TRBV6-4 | ASSPDGAADTQY
TRBJ1-4 | TRBV18 | ASSPTLTEKLF
TRBJ2-2 | TRBV2 | ASSGGLANTGELF
TRBJ2-4 | TRBV2 | ASRRTSGRGIQY
TRBJ1-2 | TRBV7-9 | ASSSAGQGSQGYT
TRBJ2-1 | TRBV27 | ASRGGLAGVGEQF
TRBJ1-6 | TRBV2 | ASREDRLSPLH
TRBJ2-7 | TRBV7-6 | ASSLTPREQY
TRBJ1-6 | TRBV10-3 | AISSQGARSPLH
TRBJ2-3 | TRBV4-1 | ASSQSGADTQY
TRBJ2-1 | TRBV9 | ASSVTSGSLGGRQF
TRBJ2-1 | TRBV20-1 | NAAMYNEQF